This T cell receptor beta chain appears in the sequencing data of a study of blood T cells in healthy people across ages. Concerning this clonotype itself: One end of the junction is discordant with germline, which a read error may explain.

Then a second PCR, running about 6 to 11 cycles, was carried out with a sample-barcoded 5' primer and a J-beta primer mix. TCRdb reprocessed the 5' RACE reads via MiXCR and lists one record per CDR3 protein. The profile shows around 780,000 distinct CDR3 sequences, approximately 24% of them singletons. The V gene's germline CDR1 is MDHEN and CDR2 SYDVKM. This CDR3 has 15 residues. The same sample was also used in a study of T cells of mothers and their children.

V usage is TRBV28 and J usage is TRBJ1-4, with D maybe TRBD1 (6 bases). Sequenced sample: blood. The sequence was collected from a boy under 18 in good health. This CDR3 reads CASSPPRGGNEELFF. The DNA for the CDR3 is TGTGCCAGCAGTCCCCCAAGAGGGGGTAATGAAGAACTGTTTTTT.